This TCR beta chain originates from a study of T cell responses to AZD1222 COVID-19 vaccine. Study results and caveats: The study reported that nearly half of spike-specific TCRs target unmutated variant regions.

This clone was detected a few times. The antigen is unknown. One end of the junction is discordant with germline, which a read error may explain. Germline CDR1 KGHSH, CDR2 LQKENI. The CDR3 has 17 residues. Only in-frame clones appear in the TCRdb table, and some are missing; sequencing was by immunoSEQ multiplex PCR. The sample includes roughly 130,000 clones, approximately 85% of them seen just once. This specimen was peripheral blood, taken on day 0 of AZD1222 vaccination. The rearrangement uses TRBV18 and TRBJ2-2; 8 positions agree with TRBD2. The source of this sequence is an adult in good health. As DNA, the CDR3 is TGTGCCAGCTCCCCACTAGCGGATCGAACGAACACCGGGGAGCTGTTTTTT. Amino acid sequence: CASSPLADRTNTGELFF.